This TCR beta chain was observed in a study of shared clonotypes between healthy human individuals. Overall study findings and caveats: Having only a few donors restricted how much genetic and exposure-history diversity was captured.

Comment on this clone: Antigen specificity is unknown.

The data were produced by immunoSEQ multiplex PCR, yet TCRdb's version contains in-frame clones alone and is incomplete. Among roughly 530,000 clones listed, 95% to 97% were seen once. The V and J ends lost 3 bases and 2 bases, in that order; junction bases with no gene match: 16. The CDR3 contains 19 residues. CDR1 and CDR2 from the germline V gene are MNHNS and SASEGT. The specimen sequenced was naive CD4+ T cells sorted from blood. Subset of the sample: CD45RA+ positively selected. This chain connects TRBV6-1 to TRBJ1-5; 7 positions match TRBD1. The TCR sequence derives from a woman aged 25 to 45 in good health. CDR3 DNA sequence: TGTGCCAGCAGTGAGACGACAGGGTGGGGGCTATCGGGCAATCAGCCCCAGCATTTT. This encodes CASSETTGWGLSGNQPQHF.